The 30 T cell receptor beta chains in this list originate from one sample, sequenced in a study of vaccination effects on CD4 cells after COVID-19. This table comes from immunoSEQ multiplex PCR, and its TCRdb copy is limited to in-frame clones, with some not included. Of roughly 68,000 clones in the sample, 70% to 85% were seen once. Under the ViraFEST assay, PBMC were stimulated with viral peptide pools so that antigen-specific CD4+ T cells expanded. Sequencing was performed afterwards. The culture ran for less than 12 days, and then CD4+ T cells were isolated. Either the BNT162b2 or mRNA-1273 vaccine was given to participants in two doses. No antigen has been assigned to these receptors. The sequences come from CD4+ T cells from PBMCs cultured with HCoV-229E spike peptides, collected after COVID-19 vaccination. Source of these receptors: a human donor who received a COVID-19 vaccine.

The V gene is TRBV18, the J gene TRBJ2-7; maybe TRBD1 (6 bases). The germline CDR1 and CDR2 sequences are KGHSH and LQKENI. The CDR3 spans 15 residues. V was pared by 2 bases and J by 2 bases, with 13 bases between. CDR3 in amino acids: CASSPSQGSAYEQYV. CDR3 coding DNA: TGTGCCAGCTCACCAAGTCAGGGGTCGGCCTACGAGCAGTACGTC.

The chain employs TRBV18 and TRBJ1-3, with D possibly being TRBD1 (6 bases). The CDR3 extends over 17 amino acids. The V gene's germline CDR1 is KGHSH and CDR2 LQKENI. V was cut by 3 bases and J by 3 bases, with 18 bases left in between. CDR3 region: CASSPSWDISFGNTIYF. DNA of the CDR3: TGTGCCAGCTCACCCAGCTGGGACATATCATTTGGAAACACCATATATTTT.

The chain is built from TRBV7-2 and TRBJ2-5, with unresolved D. Germline CDR1 is SGHTA and CDR2 is FQGNSA. Trimming cost V 5 bases and J 4 bases, with 14 bases left between them. This CDR3 spans 14 amino acids. The CDR3 protein is CASSPPGVGETQYF. Here the CDR3 DNA reads TGTGCCAGCAGCCCCCCTGGCGTTGGAGAGACCCAGTACTTC. Together with reference TRBV7-2 and TRBJ2-5, the CDR3 gives the full variable domain: GAGVSQSPSNKVTEKGKDVELRCDPISGHTALYWYRQSLGQGLEFLIYFQGNSAPDKSGLPSDRFSAERTGGSVSTLTIQRTQQEDSAVYLCASSPPGVGETQYFGPGTRLLVL.

This clone has ten or more counts. V is TRBV6-5 and J is TRBJ1-1; a weak D match, TRBD1 (5 bases). Trimming left V 0 bases short and J 4 bases short, with 9 bases between. Per the germline V gene, CDR1 is MNHEY and CDR2 is SVGAGI. The CDR3 spans 14 residues. DNA of the CDR3: TGTGCCAGCAGTTACTCTCAGGGTGGCACTGAAGCTTTCTTT. Residues: CASSYSQGGTEAFF.

This clone was counted between two and nine times. The gene calls are TRBV5-1 and TRBJ2-5, with 9 bases that match TRBD1. Germline loops: CDR1 SGHRS, CDR2 YFSETQ. The CDR3 is 15 amino acids. The V gene end was trimmed by 3 bases and the J gene end by 2 bases; junction bases not matched to a gene: 5. The CDR3 is CASSWLTGGQETQYF. CDR3 DNA sequence: TGCGCCAGCAGCTGGTTGACAGGGGGTCAAGAGACCCAGTACTTC.

The table lists this clone with a few counts. The V call is TRBV28, the J call TRBJ1-2; TRBD1 matches at 8 bases. This CDR3 is built from 16 residues. V shed 3 bases and J 5 bases; nucleotides not matched to a gene: 11. From germline, CDR1 is MDHEN and CDR2 SYDVKM. The CDR3 region has the DNA TGTGCCAGCAGTTTTAGCCCCATCGGGACAGGATATGGCTACACCTTC. It yields the protein CASSFSPIGTGYGYTF.

The J gene is TRBJ1-1, the V gene TRBV7-3; D is uncertain. The germline V gene has CDR1 SGHTA and CDR2 FQGTGA. This CDR3 has 15 amino acids. Trimming took 0 bases from V and 1 from J, leaving 9 bases between them. CDR3 nucleotide sequence: TGTGCCAGCAGCTTAACGGGCGGAAAGAACACTGAAGCTTTCTTT. Encoded protein: CASSLTGGKNTEAFF.

The V and J genes are TRBV28 and TRBJ2-2, with TRBD1 matching over 7 bases. The CDR3 loop spans 16 amino acids. V dropped 3 bases and J dropped 6; count of bases not matched to a gene: 10. Per germline, CDR1 MDHEN and CDR2 SYDVKM. In nucleotides, the CDR3 is TGTGCCAGCAGTTTGTTTTCTGACAGGGCGGCCGGGGAGCTGTTTTTT. It is translated as CASSLFSDRAAGELFF.

The V and J genes are TRBV6-6 and TRBJ2-4; D is uncertain. CDR1 is MNHNY and CDR2 is SVGAGI in the germline V gene (reference sequence). This CDR3 has 15 amino acids. The ends were cut back, 6 bases at V and 2 bases at J, with 14 bases in the middle. The CDR3 DNA reads TGTGCCAGCAGGAACGACGGCCTAACCAAAAACATTCAGTACTTC. Translating gives CASRNDGLTKNIQYF.

This chain's CDR3 is CASSTGTRGNTIYF. In DNA form, the CDR3 reads TGTGCCAGCAGTACCGGGACACGGGGAAACACCATATATTTT. The rearrangement uses TRBV2 and TRBJ1-3, with D possibly being TRBD1 (6 bases). Trimming shortened V by 5 bases and J by 4 bases, and 12 bases separated the two germline ends. Germline lookup yields CDR1 SNHLY and CDR2 FYNNEI. The CDR3 sequence is 14 residues long.

DNA for the CDR3: TGCGCCAGCAGCTTGGTAACAGGGGGCCTCTATGTGACTGGGGCCAACGTCCTGACTTTC. This encodes CASSLVTGGLYVTGANVLTF. The chain has TRBV5-1 and TRBJ2-6, with 9 bases matching TRBD1. This CDR3 spans 20 amino acids. V lost 0 bases and J lost 2; bases outside the gene matches: 12. Germline CDR1 is SGHRS and CDR2 is YFSETQ.

The chain employs TRBV28 and TRBJ1-1, with D tentatively TRBD1 (5 bases). CDR1 is MDHEN and CDR2 is SYDVKM in the germline V gene. V lost 7 bases, J lost 1 base, and 13 bases lay in between. The CDR3 is 14 amino acids. CDR3: CASTTGTANTEAFF. The CDR3 DNA is TGTGCCAGCACGACCGGGACGGCGAACACTGAAGCTTTCTTT.

The chain employs TRBV28 and TRBJ1-4; TRBD1 matches 11 bases. The germline gives CDR1 MDHEN, CDR2 SYDVKM. The CDR3 sequence is 15 residues long. Trimming cost V 2 bases and J 7 bases; bases outside gene matches: 3. The CDR3 loop reads CASSLAGTGGEKLFF. The CDR3 DNA sequence: TGTGCCAGCAGTTTAGCCGGGACAGGGGGTGAAAAACTGTTTTTT.

V and J are TRBV7-3 and TRBJ2-1; D may be TRBD2 (5 bases). Germline V gene lookup returns CDR1 SGHTA and CDR2 FQGTGA. There are 13 residues in the CDR3. V was pared by 4 bases and J by 12 bases, with 16 bases between. The CDR3 bases are TGTGCCAGCAGCTCCACCCCCGGGCTAGCGCAGTTCTTC. Encoded protein: CASSSTPGLAQFF. The full variable domain, completed using reference TRBV7-3 and TRBJ2-1, is GAGVSQTPSNKVTEKGKYVELRCDPISGHTALYWYRQSLGQGPEFLIYFQGTGAADDSGLPNDRFFAVRPEGSVSTLKIQRTERGDSAVYLCASSSTPGLAQFFGPGTRLTVL.

The table lists this clone with a few counts. The rearrangement joins TRBV28 to TRBJ2-7, with TRBD1 as a possible D gene (6 bases). V dropped 2 bases and J dropped 3 bases, with 11 bases sitting between them. The CDR3 runs to 14 residues. Germline loops: CDR1 MDHEN, CDR2 SYDVKM. This CDR3 reads CASSLGTTGYEQYV. The CDR3 region has the DNA TGTGCCAGCAGTTTAGGGACAACCGGCTACGAGCAGTACGTC.

The CDR3 sequence is CASGYSGGDEQFF. CDR3 coding DNA: TGTGCCAGCGGATATAGCGGGGGCGATGAGCAGTTCTTC. The chain uses TRBV7-9 and TRBJ2-1, with 9 bases that match TRBD2. The ends lost 8 bases at V and 8 bases at J; junction bases unmatched: 7. The CDR3 has 13 amino acids. The germline V gene encodes CDR1 SEHNR and CDR2 FQNEAQ (reference sequence).

The J gene is TRBJ1-1, the V gene TRBV18; D not certain. Trimming cost V 5 bases and J 8 bases, with 18 bases left between them. The germline gives CDR1 KGHSH, CDR2 LQKENI. The length of the CDR3 is 14 residues. CDR3 residues: CASSFKPQDIEAFF. DNA of the CDR3: TGTGCCAGCTCATTTAAGCCCCAAGACATCGAAGCTTTCTTT.

The rearrangement links TRBV27 to TRBJ2-1; D ambiguous. Germline V gene data show CDR1 as MNHEY and CDR2 as SMNVEV (reference sequence). This CDR3 region has 14 residues. V lost 3 bases and J 0 bases, leaving 6 bases between the germline ends. Here the CDR3 reads CASSFRRSYNEQFF. As DNA, the CDR3 is TGTGCCAGCAGTTTCAGACGCTCCTACAATGAGCAGTTCTTC.

This rearrangement joins TRBV4-2 to TRBJ1-2; tentatively, D is TRBD1 (5 bases). The CDR3 totals 16 residues. V was shortened by 0 bases and J by 1 base, with 12 bases between the two germline ends. Germline V lookup: CDR1 LGHNA, CDR2 YNFKEQ. The CDR3 reads CASSQDGAGRNYGYTF. As DNA, the CDR3 is TGTGCCAGCAGCCAAGATGGGGCAGGGCGTAACTATGGCTACACCTTC.

The V and J genes are TRBV7-3 and TRBJ1-1, with a tentative D call TRBD1 (5 bases). Germline V gene lookup returns CDR1 SGHTA and CDR2 FQGTGA. The CDR3 runs 13 residues. V gave up 4 bases and J gave up 2 bases, with 8 bases separating them. The DNA of the CDR3 is TGTGCCAGCAGCTCACAGGAAAACACTGAAGCTTTCTTT. Encoded protein: CASSSQENTEAFF.

About this clone itself: Other DNA sequences in the sample encode the same CDR3. This rearrangement joins TRBV5-4 to TRBJ2-3; TRBD2 aligns across 8 bases. The CDR3 consists of 14 residues. Trimming at V came to 2 bases and at J to 1 base, leaving 0 bases not matched to a gene. Per germline, CDR1 SGHNT and CDR2 YYREEE (reference sequence). CDR3 amino acids: CASSFGGGTDTQYF. The CDR3 DNA follows: TGTGCCAGCAGCTTCGGGGGGGGCACAGATACGCAGTATTTT. Using reference TRBV5-4 and TRBJ2-3 for the parts outside the CDR3, the full variable domain is ETGVTQSPTHLIKTRGQQVTLRCSSQSGHNTVSWYQQALGQGPQFIFQYYREEENGRGNFPPRFSGLQFPNYSSELNVNALELDDSALYLCASSFGGGTDTQYFGPGTRLTVL.

The chain joins TRBV7-2 to TRBJ2-2, with TRBD2 matching 8 bases. With 5 bases clipped from V and 3 bases from J, the junction kept 8 bases outside the gene matches. Per the germline V gene, CDR1 is SGHTA and CDR2 is FQGNSA. This CDR3 comprises 16 residues. CDR3 residues: CASSRGGLIYTGELFF. The CDR3 DNA reads as TGTGCCAGCAGCCGGGGGGGGCTCATCTACACCGGGGAGCTGTTTTTT. The variable domain in full, completed from reference TRBV7-2 and TRBJ2-2, reads GAGVSQSPSNKVTEKGKDVELRCDPISGHTALYWYRQSLGQGLEFLIYFQGNSAPDKSGLPSDRFSAERTGGSVSTLTIQRTQQEDSAVYLCASSRGGLIYTGELFFGEGSRLTVL.

The chain combines TRBV24-1 with TRBJ2-2, with a possible D match to TRBD2 (5 bases). The CDR3 totals 15 residues. V lost 9 bases, J lost 0 bases, and 13 bases lay in between. The germline CDR1 and CDR2 sequences are KGHDR and SFDVKD. The CDR3 protein is CATSTGLTNTGELFF. CDR3 DNA sequence: TGTGCCACCTCCACCGGACTGACGAACACCGGGGAGCTGTTTTTT.

The rearrangement links TRBV5-4 to TRBJ2-5; no clear D. Germline V CDR1 and CDR2: SGHNT, YYREEE (reference sequence). V lost 4 bases to trimming and J lost 5 bases, with 15 bases between them. The CDR3 contains 14 residues. The CDR3 loop is CASSLDRRSETQYF. CDR3 bases: TGTGCCAGCAGCCTAGACCGCCGCAGCGAGACCCAGTACTTC.

The rearrangement uses TRBV10-2 and TRBJ1-6; the D is unclear. Germline V CDR1 and CDR2: WSHSY, SAAADI. The V end lost 2 bases, the J end lost 13 bases, and 12 bases lay between the germline ends. The CDR3 covers 13 residues. The CDR3 reads CASSEENNFPLHF. DNA of the CDR3: TGCGCCAGCAGTGAGGAAAATAATTTCCCCCTCCACTTT.

V usage is TRBV19 and J usage is TRBJ2-5; D possibly corresponds to TRBD2 (7 bases). The germline V gene encodes CDR1 LNHDA and CDR2 SQIVND (reference sequence). V was trimmed by 7 bases and J by 6 bases, leaving 18 bases between them. The CDR3 has 14 amino acids. CDR3 residues: CASTPRGAKKTQYF. The CDR3 coding sequence is TGTGCCAGTACTCCCCGGGGGGCTAAAAAGACCCAGTACTTC.

V gene TRBV5-4 combines with J gene TRBJ1-1, with D possibly being TRBD1 (6 bases). The ends were cut back, 4 bases at V and 1 base at J, with 8 bases in the middle. Germline values: CDR1 SGHNT, CDR2 YYREEE (reference sequence). This CDR3 is built from 13 residues. CDR3 residues: CASSQDRNTEAFF. CDR3 nucleotides: TGTGCCAGCAGCCAGGACAGGAACACTGAAGCTTTCTTT.

This sequence joins TRBV18 and TRBJ1-5; no firm D call. Trimming left V 2 bases short and J 8 bases short, with 10 bases between. The CDR3 length is 13 residues. Germline V gene sequence: CDR1 KGHSH, CDR2 LQKENI. CDR3 bases: TGTGCCAGCTCACCAGGGCCGGATAAGCCCCAGCATTTT. Translated: CASSPGPDKPQHF.

In nucleotides, the CDR3 is TGTGCCACCAGTGACCCGAGTGCCCAGGGGGAAAAACTGTTTTTT. Its translation: CATSDPSAQGEKLFF. The chain is built from TRBV24-1 and TRBJ1-4; the D gene is possibly TRBD1 (6 bases). Trimming pared 4 bases from V and 8 bases from J, leaving 16 bases between. The germline V gene encodes CDR1 KGHDR and CDR2 SFDVKD. The CDR3 is made up of 15 amino acids.

This clone appeared a few times. The V gene is TRBV5-1, the J gene TRBJ1-1; TRBD1 aligns across 7 bases. Germline V gene lookup returns CDR1 SGHRS and CDR2 YFSETQ. Germline trimming cut 3 bases from V and 6 bases from J; bases unmatched to any gene: 8. The length of the CDR3 is 14 residues. CDR3 coding DNA: TGCGCCAGCAGCTCCCGACAGGGCGAGGCTGAAGCTTTCTTT. This gives the protein CASSSRQGEAEAFF.